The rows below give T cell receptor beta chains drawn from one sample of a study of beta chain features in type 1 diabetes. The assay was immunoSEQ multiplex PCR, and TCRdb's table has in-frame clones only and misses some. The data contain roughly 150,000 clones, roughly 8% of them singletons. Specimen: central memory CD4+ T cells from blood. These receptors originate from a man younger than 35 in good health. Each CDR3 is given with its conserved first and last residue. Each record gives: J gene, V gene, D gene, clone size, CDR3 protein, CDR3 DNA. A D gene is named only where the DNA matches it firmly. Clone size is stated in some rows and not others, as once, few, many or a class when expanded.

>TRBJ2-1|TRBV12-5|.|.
CASGPSYNEQFF
TGTGCTAGTGGTCCATCCTACAATGAGCAGTTCTTC
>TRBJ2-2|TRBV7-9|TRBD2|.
CASSPGLAAGELFF
TGTGCCAGCAGCCCGGGACTAGCGGCCGGGGAGCTGTTTTTT
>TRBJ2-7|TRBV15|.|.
CATSRLQDYEQYF
TGTGCCACCAGCAGATTGCAGGATTACGAGCAGTACTTC
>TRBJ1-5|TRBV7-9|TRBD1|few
CASSSQGGNQPQHF
TGTGCCAGCAGCTCACAGGGGGGCAATCAGCCCCAGCATTTT
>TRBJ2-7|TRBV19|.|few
CASSSSGSAYEQYF
TGTGCCAGTAGTTCAAGCGGGTCGGCCTACGAGCAGTACTTC
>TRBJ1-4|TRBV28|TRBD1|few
CASSLPQGNEKLFF
TGTGCCAGCAGTTTACCACAGGGGAATGAAAAACTGTTTTTT
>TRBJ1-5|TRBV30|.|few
CAWTEGMTQPQHF
TGTGCCTGGACGGAGGGTATGACTCAGCCCCAGCATTTT
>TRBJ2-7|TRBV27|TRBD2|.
CASSLYASGSYEQYF
TGTGCCAGCAGTTTATACGCTAGCGGGAGTTACGAGCAGTACTTC
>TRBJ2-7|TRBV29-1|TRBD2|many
CSARGQGGSGGLYEQYF
TGCAGCGCTCGCGGACAGGGTGGTAGCGGGGGGCTTTACGAGCAGTACTTC
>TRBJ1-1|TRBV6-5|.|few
CASSGVGTEAFF
TGTGCCAGCTCAGGGGTGGGCACTGAAGCTTTCTTT
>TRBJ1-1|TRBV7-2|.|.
CASSWALNTEAFF
TGTGCCAGCAGCTGGGCACTGAACACTGAAGCTTTCTTT
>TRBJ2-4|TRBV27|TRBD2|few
CASSTYGGGHAKNIQYF
TGTGCCAGCAGCACCTACGGCGGGGGGCATGCCAAAAACATTCAGTACTTC
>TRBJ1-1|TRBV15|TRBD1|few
CATSRGGQDGATEAFF
TGTGCCACCAGCAGAGGGGGACAGGACGGGGCCACTGAAGCTTTCTTT
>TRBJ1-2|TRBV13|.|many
CASSLNRVYGYTF
TGTGCCAGCAGCTTAAACCGGGTCTATGGCTACACCTTC
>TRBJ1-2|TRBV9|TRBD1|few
CASSAAPGQDRYGYTF
TGTGCCAGCAGCGCCGCACCGGGACAGGATCGCTATGGCTACACCTTC
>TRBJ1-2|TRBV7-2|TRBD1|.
CASSLEGGGQGHGYTF
TGTGCCAGCAGCTTAGAGGGGGGTGGACAGGGACACGGCTACACCTTC
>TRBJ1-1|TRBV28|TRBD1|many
CASSIPGQMNTEAFF
TGTGCCAGCAGTATACCGGGACAGATGAACACTGAAGCTTTCTTT
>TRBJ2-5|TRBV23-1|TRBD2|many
CASSLGTSGRFQETQYF
TGCGCCAGCAGTCTAGGGACTAGCGGGAGGTTCCAAGAGACCCAGTACTTC
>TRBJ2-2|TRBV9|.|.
CASSDHRVNTGELFF
TGTGCCAGCAGCGACCACAGGGTTAACACCGGGGAGCTGTTTTTT
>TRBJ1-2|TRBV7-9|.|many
CASSRGQNYGYTF
TGTGCCAGCAGCCGTGGACAGAACTATGGCTACACCTTC
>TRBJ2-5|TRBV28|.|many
CASSTGWKTQYF
TGTGCCAGCAGTACAGGATGGAAGACCCAGTACTTC
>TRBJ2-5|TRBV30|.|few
CAWGGATRETQYF
TGTGCCTGGGGGGGGGCAACTCGGGAGACCCAGTACTTC
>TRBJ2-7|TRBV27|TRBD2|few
CASRDLTRTSGRRYEQYF
TGTGCCAGCAGGGACTTGACACGGACTAGCGGGAGACGCTACGAGCAGTACTTC
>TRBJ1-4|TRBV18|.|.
CASSPNNNEKLFF
TGTGCCAGCTCACCAAACAATAATGAAAAACTGTTTTTT
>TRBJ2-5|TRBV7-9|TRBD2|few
CASSIRLAGGLETQYF
TGTGCCAGCAGCATAAGACTAGCGGGAGGGCTAGAGACCCAGTACTTC
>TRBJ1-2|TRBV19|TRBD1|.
CASQDRGVHYGYTF
TGTGCCAGCCAGGACAGGGGAGTACACTATGGCTACACCTTC
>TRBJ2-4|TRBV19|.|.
CASSMGQGGINIQYF
TGTGCCAGTAGTATGGGCCAGGGGGGAATCAACATTCAGTACTTC
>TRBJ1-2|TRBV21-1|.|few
CASSKIRGRLYGYTF
TGTGCCAGCAGCAAAATCCGGGGTAGGCTGTATGGCTACACCTTC
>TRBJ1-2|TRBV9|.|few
CASSGPSGYHYGYTF
TGTGCCAGCAGCGGACCGAGCGGGTATCACTATGGCTACACCTTC
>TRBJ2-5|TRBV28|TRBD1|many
CASSWTGATQYF
TGTGCCAGCAGCTGGACAGGGGCGACCCAGTACTTC
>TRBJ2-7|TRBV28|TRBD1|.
CASSSAGTGTSEQYF
TGTGCCAGCAGTTCCGCCGGGACAGGAACATCCGAGCAGTACTTC
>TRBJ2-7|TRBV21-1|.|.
CASSTQGAHEQYF
TGTGCCAGCAGCACACAGGGGGCCCACGAGCAGTACTTC
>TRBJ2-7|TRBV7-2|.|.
CASSSTTRRSSYEQYF
TGTGCCAGCAGCTCAACTACCCGCCGGAGCTCCTACGAGCAGTACTTC
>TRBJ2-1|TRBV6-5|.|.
CASSSALAAPYNEQFF
TGTGCCAGCAGTTCCGCCTTAGCGGCCCCCTACAATGAGCAGTTCTTC
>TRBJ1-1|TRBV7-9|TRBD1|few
CASSLLQGMNTEAFF
TGTGCCAGCAGCCTGTTACAGGGGATGAACACTGAAGCTTTCTTT
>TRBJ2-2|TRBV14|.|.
CASSQARGTGELFF
TGTGCCAGCAGCCAAGCGAGGGGGACCGGGGAGCTGTTTTTT
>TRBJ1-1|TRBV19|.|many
CASSALDVTEAFF
TGTGCCAGTAGTGCCTTAGATGTCACTGAAGCTTTCTTT
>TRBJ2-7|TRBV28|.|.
CASKGSGNEQYF
TGTGCCAGCAAAGGAAGCGGCAACGAGCAGTACTTC
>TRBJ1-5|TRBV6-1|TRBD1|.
CASSEAPGTVRQPQHF
TGTGCCAGCAGTGAAGCGCCCGGGACAGTGAGGCAGCCCCAGCATTTT
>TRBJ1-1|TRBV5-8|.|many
CASSLGQVNTEAFF
TGTGCCAGCAGCTTGGGACAGGTGAACACTGAAGCTTTCTTT
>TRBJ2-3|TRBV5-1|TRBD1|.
CASRIAWDSTSTDTQYF
TGCGCCAGCAGAATTGCGTGGGACAGTACTAGCACAGATACGCAGTATTTT
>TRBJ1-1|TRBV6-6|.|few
CASSLDSRVNTEAFF
TGTGCCAGCAGTTTGGACAGCCGAGTTAACACTGAAGCTTTCTTT
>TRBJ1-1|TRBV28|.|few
CASSFGSWTEAFF
TGTGCCAGCAGTTTTGGCTCATGGACTGAAGCTTTCTTT
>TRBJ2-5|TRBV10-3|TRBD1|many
CAISDQGEETQYF
TGTGCCATCAGTGATCAGGGGGAAGAGACCCAGTACTTC
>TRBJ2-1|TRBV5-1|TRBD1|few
CASSETQGANEQFF
TGCGCCAGCAGCGAAACCCAGGGGGCTAATGAGCAGTTCTTC
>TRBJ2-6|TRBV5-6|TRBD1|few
CAIGDRVSGANVLTF
TGTGCCATCGGGGACAGGGTCTCTGGGGCCAACGTCCTGACTTTC
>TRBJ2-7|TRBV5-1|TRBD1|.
CASSLESGQGFPYEQYF
TGCGCCAGCAGCTTGGAATCGGGACAGGGGTTTCCCTACGAGCAGTACTTC
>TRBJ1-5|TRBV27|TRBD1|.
CASSYRGQGQPQHF
TGTGCCAGCAGTTACAGGGGGCAGGGTCAGCCCCAGCATTTT
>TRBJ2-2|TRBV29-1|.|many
CSVEVVGTGELFF
TGCAGCGTGGAGGTAGTTGGCACCGGGGAGCTGTTTTTT
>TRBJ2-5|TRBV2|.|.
CASSGSGQQETQYF
TGTGCCAGCAGCGGAAGCGGGCAACAAGAGACCCAGTACTTC
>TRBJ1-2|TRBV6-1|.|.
CASSERAGRYGYTF
TGTGCCAGCAGTGAAAGGGCAGGGAGGTATGGCTACACCTTC
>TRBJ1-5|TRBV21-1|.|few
CASSTDRTTLYGPQHF
TGTGCCAGCAGCACGGACAGGACAACCTTGTATGGGCCCCAGCATTTT
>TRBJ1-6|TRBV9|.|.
CASSVGSGTTNSPLHF
TGTGCCAGCAGCGTGGGCTCCGGGACAACGAATTCACCCCTCCACTTT
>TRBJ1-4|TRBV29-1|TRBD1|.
CSVDRTGGVGNEKLFF
TGCAGCGTCGATAGGACAGGGGGTGTGGGTAATGAAAAACTGTTTTTT